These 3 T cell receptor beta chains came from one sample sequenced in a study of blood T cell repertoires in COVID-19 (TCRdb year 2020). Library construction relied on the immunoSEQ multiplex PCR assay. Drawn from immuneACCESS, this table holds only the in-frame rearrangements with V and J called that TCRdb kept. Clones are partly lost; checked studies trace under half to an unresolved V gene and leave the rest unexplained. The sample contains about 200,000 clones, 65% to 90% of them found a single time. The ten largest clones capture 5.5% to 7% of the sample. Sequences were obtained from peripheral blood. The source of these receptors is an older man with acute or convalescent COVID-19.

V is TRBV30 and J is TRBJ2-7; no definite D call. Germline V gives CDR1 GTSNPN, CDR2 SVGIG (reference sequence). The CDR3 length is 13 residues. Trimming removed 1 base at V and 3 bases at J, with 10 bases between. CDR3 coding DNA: TGTGCCTGGAGTGCCCACGGCGGCTACGAGCAGTACGTC. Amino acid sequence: CAWSAHGGYEQYV.

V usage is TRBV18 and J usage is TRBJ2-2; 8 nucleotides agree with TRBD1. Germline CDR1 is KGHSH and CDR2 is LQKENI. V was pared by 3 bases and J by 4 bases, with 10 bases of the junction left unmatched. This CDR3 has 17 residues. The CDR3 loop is CASSPDRVLIGTGELFF. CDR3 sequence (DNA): TGTGCCAGCTCACCGGACAGGGTCTTAATAGGCACCGGGGAGCTGTTTTTT.

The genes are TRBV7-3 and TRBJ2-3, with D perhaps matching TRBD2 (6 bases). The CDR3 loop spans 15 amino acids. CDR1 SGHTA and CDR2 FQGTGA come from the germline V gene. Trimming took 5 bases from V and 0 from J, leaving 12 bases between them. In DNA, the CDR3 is TGTGCCAGCAGCCGGCGCGGGGTTAGCACAGATACGCAGTATTTT. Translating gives CASSRRGVSTDTQYF.